Sequencing of this TCR beta chain was carried out in a study of identifying expanded T cells in peripheral blood. This CDR3 has 18 amino acids. Germline V gene lookup returns CDR1 SEHNR and CDR2 FQNEAQ (reference sequence). V lost 5 bases, J lost 3 bases, and 17 bases stayed unmatched. Data came from immunoSEQ multiplex PCR; TCRdb stores just in-frame clones and leaves some out. This sample has 75,000 to 95,000 clones, with over 85% found just once. This clonotype originated in a person aged 18 to 75 in good health. Sequenced: blood. The rearrangement uses TRBV7-9 and TRBJ1-1; 8 nucleotides line up with TRBD1. In nucleotides, the CDR3 is TGTGCCAGCAGCCCTCTTCTCGGACAGGGCAAGGGGGACACTGAAGCTTTCTTT. Protein product: CASSPLLGQGKGDTEAFF.